What follows are 9 T cell receptor beta chains derived from one specimen sequenced in a study of T cell responses to AZD1222 COVID-19 vaccine. Assay: immunoSEQ multiplex PCR; the TCRdb copy retains only in-frame clones and omits some. Of 95,000 to 150,000 clones in the sample, about 88% are singletons; the top ten hold around 9.4%. This specimen was peripheral blood, taken on day 0 of AZD1222 vaccination. These receptors all come from an adult in good health.

The chain combines TRBV7-3 with TRBJ2-1; 9 bases fit TRBD2. With 4 bases clipped from V and 2 bases from J, the junction kept 3 bases outside the gene matches. The CDR3 runs 15 residues. Germline values: CDR1 SGHTA, CDR2 FQGTGA. The CDR3 sequence: CASSSVAGAYNEQFF. CDR3 nucleotide sequence: TGTGCCAGCAGCTCTGTAGCGGGGGCCTACAATGAGCAGTTCTTC. Variable domain in full (rest from reference TRBV7-3 and TRBJ2-1): GAGVSQTPSNKVTEKGKYVELRCDPISGHTALYWYRQSLGQGPEFLIYFQGTGAADDSGLPNDRFFAVRPEGSVSTLKIQRTERGDSAVYLCASSSVAGAYNEQFFGPGTRLTVL.

The chain recombines TRBV6-2 or TRBV6-3 with TRBJ2-2; TRBD1 matches at 8 bases. The CDR3 length is 16 residues. J was trimmed by 4 bases and V by 5 bases; bases with no gene match: 9. Germline V gene sequence: CDR1 MNHEY, CDR2 SVGEGT. The CDR3 sequence is CASSPLRGRSTGELFF. The CDR3 DNA is TGTGCCAGCAGTCCCCTCAGGGGGCGCAGCACCGGGGAGCTGTTTTTT.

Regarding this clone: The same CDR3 can be traced to other DNA sequences in this sample. The chain has TRBV18 and TRBJ1-1; possible D gene TRBD1, 5 bases. The CDR3 sequence is 13 residues long. Germline V lookup: CDR1 KGHSH, CDR2 LQKENI. Trimming took off 3 bases at V and 2 bases at J, with 7 bases between the two ends. The CDR3, as DNA: TGTGCCAGCTCACCTGGGACCAACACTGAAGCTTTCTTT. Translation gives CASSPGTNTEAFF.

The rearrangement joins TRBV15 to TRBJ1-6, with no clear D. The CDR3 spans 15 residues. Germline CDR1 reads LNHNV; CDR2 reads YYDKDF (reference sequence). The V and J ends lost 0 bases and 9 bases respectively, with 12 bases between them. This CDR3 is CATSRDSGVGSPLHF. The DNA of the CDR3 is TGTGCCACCAGCAGAGATTCCGGGGTTGGTTCACCCCTCCACTTT.

The chain carries TRBV27 and TRBJ2-1; D uncertain. V lost 3 bases to trimming and J lost 4 bases, with 13 bases between them. The CDR3 is 15 residues long. CDR1 MNHEY and CDR2 SMNVEV come from the germline V gene (reference sequence). The CDR3 protein is CASSFGQTSYNEQFF. CDR3 sequence (DNA): TGTGCCAGCAGTTTTGGGCAGACAAGTTACAATGAGCAGTTCTTC.

V and J are TRBV7-3 and TRBJ2-1, with TRBD2 matching 11 bases. This CDR3 contains 15 residues. CDR1 SGHTA and CDR2 FQGTGA come from the germline V gene. J was trimmed by 8 bases and V by 5 bases; bases with no gene match: 8. The CDR3 spells CASSPSSGGIDEQFF. For the CDR3, the DNA is TGTGCCAGCAGCCCCTCTAGCGGGGGGATTGATGAGCAGTTCTTC.

V usage is TRBV16 and J usage is TRBJ1-1; TRBD1 might be the D (5 bases). The CDR3 contains 13 residues. The V gene's germline CDR1 is KGHSY and CDR2 FQNENV. V was pared by 2 bases and J by 1 base, with 5 bases between. The CDR3 protein is CASSQQGNTEAFF. In DNA form, the CDR3 reads TGTGCCAGCAGCCAACAGGGGAACACTGAAGCTTTCTTT.

The V and J genes are TRBV4-2 and TRBJ1-6, with D uncertain. There are 15 residues in the CDR3. Germline V CDR1 and CDR2: LGHNA, YNFKEQ. The V end was cut by 0 bases, the J end by 7 bases, with 10 bases between. CDR3 amino acids: CASSQELELNSPLHF. The CDR3 bases are TGTGCCAGCAGCCAAGAGTTGGAGCTAAATTCACCCCTCCACTTT.

The chain employs TRBV19 and TRBJ2-2; 7 bases agree with TRBD2. Losses at the gene ends were 7 bases for V and 4 bases for J; bases not matched to a gene: 6. CDR1 and CDR2 from the germline V gene are LNHDA and SQIVND (reference sequence). The CDR3 is 14 amino acids. This CDR3 is CASILTGGTGELFF. CDR3 coding DNA: TGTGCCAGTATCCTCACGGGGGGCACCGGGGAGCTGTTTTTT.